This TCR beta chain stems from a study of blood T cell repertoires in COVID-19. Study at large: Material from acute and convalescent COVID-19 was sourced from the United States, Italy and Spain.

Self-reported history from a screening survey and questionnaire set each donor's cohort. The study counted Cohort 3 donors as recovered given two negative PCRs, clearance, or symptom resolution. Germline CDR1 MNHEY, CDR2 SVGAGI. There are 15 residues in the CDR3. With 7 bases removed from V and 1 base from J, the gap between germline ends came to 13 bases. In the original analysis: Estimation of nucleated cell counts relied on the amplification of reference gene primers. Profiling relied on immunoSEQ multiplex PCR, and the TCRdb table lists in-frame clones only, not all of them. V and J calls and clone size come straight from that table; D and trimming were deduced from the DNA. The sample consists of some 420,000 clones, 85% to 90% of them appearing once.

The sequence was collected from a man younger than 45 who had recovered from COVID-19. The chain has TRBV6-5 and TRBJ2-2; D uncertain. Input material: PBMCs or T cells enriched from blood (not recorded which). Here the CDR3 reads CASIFGTMNTGELFF. The CDR3 DNA is TGTGCCAGCATATTTGGCACCATGAACACCGGGGAGCTGTTTTTT.